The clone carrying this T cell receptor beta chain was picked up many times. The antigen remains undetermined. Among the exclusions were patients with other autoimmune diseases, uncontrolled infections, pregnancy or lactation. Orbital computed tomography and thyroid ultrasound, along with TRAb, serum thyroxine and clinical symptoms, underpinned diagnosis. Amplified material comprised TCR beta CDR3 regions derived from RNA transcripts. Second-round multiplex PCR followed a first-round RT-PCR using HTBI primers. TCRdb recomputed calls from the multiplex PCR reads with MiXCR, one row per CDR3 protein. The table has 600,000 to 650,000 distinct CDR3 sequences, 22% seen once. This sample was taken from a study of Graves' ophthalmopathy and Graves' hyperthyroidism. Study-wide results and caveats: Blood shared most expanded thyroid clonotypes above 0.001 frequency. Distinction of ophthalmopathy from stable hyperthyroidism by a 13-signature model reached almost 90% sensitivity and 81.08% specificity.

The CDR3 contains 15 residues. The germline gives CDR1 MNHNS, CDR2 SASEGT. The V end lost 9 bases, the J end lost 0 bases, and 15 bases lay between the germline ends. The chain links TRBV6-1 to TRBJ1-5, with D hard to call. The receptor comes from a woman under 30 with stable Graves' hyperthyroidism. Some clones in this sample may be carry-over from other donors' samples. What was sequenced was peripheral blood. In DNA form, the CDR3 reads TGTGCCAGTTCACATAGATTCGGTAGCAATCAGCCCCAGCATTTT. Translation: CASSHRFGSNQPQHF.